This T cell receptor (beta chain) derives from a study of blood T cell repertoires in COVID-19. The CDR3 has 14 amino acids. V lost 6 bases and J 5 bases, leaving 14 bases between the germline ends. Germline loops: CDR1 LNHDA, CDR2 SQIVND (reference sequence). Per the original methods: Estimated nucleated cell counts came from reference gene primer amplification. The table came from immunoSEQ multiplex PCR; TCRdb's copy has only in-frame clones and leaves some out. V, J and clone size were drawn from that table, and D and trimming were deduced from the DNA. The sample records 30,000 to 40,000 clones, approximately 81% being singletons.

The rearrangement joins TRBV19 to TRBJ2-1; a weak D match, TRBD1 (5 bases). The TCR originated in a human donor in a cohort sampled during active COVID-19. The sequenced material came from peripheral blood. The CDR3 loop reads CASSWGGPNNEQFF. The CDR3 DNA follows: TGTGCCAGTAGCTGGGGCGGTCCGAACAATGAGCAGTTCTTC.